The rows below give T cell receptor beta chains drawn from one sample of a study of response to subunit inactivated influenza vaccine. TCRdb reanalysed the RT-PCR reads using MiXCR and keeps one entry per CDR3 protein. The sample consists of 530,000 or so distinct CDR3 sequences, over 9.5% of them appearing once. Sequenced material: PBMCs from blood, taken on the day of vaccination. These receptors came from a man between 50 and 59 years old who received an inactivated influenza vaccine. CDR3s leave out the opening cysteine and the closing phenylalanine or tryptophan. A D gene is named only where the DNA matches it firmly. Clone size is given for some rows only: seen once, a few or many times, or a class if the clone is expanded.

>TRBV25-1|NA|NA|TRBJ2-2
ASSEIGVQGNTGELF
>TRBV18|NA|few|TRBJ1-2
ASSPPLESHGYT
>TRBV15|NA|few|TRBJ1-1
ATSRGPMVGALEAF
>TRBV29-1|NA|few|TRBJ2-7
SVEGTSYEQY
>TRBV5-1|NA|few|TRBJ2-7
ASSLALSTRTYEQY
>TRBV27|NA|few|TRBJ2-3
ASSLSPWGQTDTQY
>TRBV12-3/TRBV12-4|NA|few|TRBJ2-7
ASSFLFNEQY
>TRBV4-3|NA|many|TRBJ1-4
ASSQDRQTNEKLF
>TRBV14|TRBD1|NA|TRBJ2-7
ASSQAPGQGIRAYEQY
>TRBV3-1|NA|few|TRBJ2-1
ASSQGIKKGEQF
>TRBV20-1|NA|few|TRBJ2-1
SAARGASSYNEQF
>TRBV28|TRBD2|NA|TRBJ2-2
ASSQTPLRGANTGELF
>TRBV5-1|NA|many|TRBJ2-7
ASSLAGIIGEQY
>TRBV20-1|TRBD2|few|TRBJ2-1
SARGSGGAFLQF
>TRBV10-3|NA|NA|TRBJ2-4
AISEWGDGAKNIQY
>TRBV5-1|NA|NA|TRBJ2-7
ASSLASQYEQY
>TRBV20-1|NA|NA|TRBJ2-1
SARLVSSYNEQF
>TRBV5-1|NA|few|TRBJ1-2
ASSLTGVTNYGYT
>TRBV5-1|NA|few|TRBJ1-3
ASSRWAYTAGNTIY
>TRBV6-2/TRBV6-3|NA|few|TRBJ2-2
ASSYPSTEYTGELF
>TRBV5-1|TRBD2|few|TRBJ2-4
ASSLRLREEAKNIQY
>TRBV5-8|TRBD1|many|TRBJ1-2
ASSWTGYGYT
>TRBV12-5|NA|NA|TRBJ2-5
ASGPGYQETQY
>TRBV3-1|NA|NA|TRBJ2-1
ASSQGRSRMQF
>TRBV29-1|TRBD2|few|TRBJ2-1
SVEVGLAGVPYSSYNEQF
>TRBV12-3/TRBV12-4|NA|NA|TRBJ2-7
ASSLAREGEQY
>TRBV7-6|TRBD2|few|TRBJ2-5
ASSSGTSSSETQY
>TRBV6-2/TRBV6-3|TRBD2|few|TRBJ2-1
ATQPGGPWNEQF
>TRBV29-1|TRBD2|NA|TRBJ2-1
SVEDRASGMGEQF
>TRBV6-1|NA|few|TRBJ1-5
ASSEDQGWGNQPQH
>TRBV7-6|NA|NA|TRBJ2-7
VSSHYGGEQY
>TRBV5-1|NA|many|TRBJ2-4
ASSLASGGVGNIQY
>TRBV11-2|TRBD1|few|TRBJ2-2
ASRRPGQGAGELF
>TRBV18|TRBD2|few|TRBJ2-1
ASSSLAGGGNEQF
>TRBV7-9|NA|NA|TRBJ2-3
ASSRPLVDTQY
>TRBV12-3/TRBV12-4|NA|many|TRBJ2-3
ASSLSGYGTDTQY
>TRBV20-1|TRBD2|few|TRBJ2-5
SALAGEGETQY
>TRBV12-3/TRBV12-4|NA|NA|TRBJ2-7
ASSFLRHEQY
>TRBV7-2|NA|few|TRBJ2-1
ASRGGGQHNEQF
>TRBV10-3|TRBD1|few|TRBJ2-2
AIRKGTAPGELF
>TRBV5-5|NA|many|TRBJ1-1
ASSLVVFNEAF
>TRBV3-1|NA|NA|TRBJ2-3
ASSQEGQRGGDHKDTDTQY
>TRBV20-1|TRBD2|NA|TRBJ2-7
SALSGLAGSYEQY